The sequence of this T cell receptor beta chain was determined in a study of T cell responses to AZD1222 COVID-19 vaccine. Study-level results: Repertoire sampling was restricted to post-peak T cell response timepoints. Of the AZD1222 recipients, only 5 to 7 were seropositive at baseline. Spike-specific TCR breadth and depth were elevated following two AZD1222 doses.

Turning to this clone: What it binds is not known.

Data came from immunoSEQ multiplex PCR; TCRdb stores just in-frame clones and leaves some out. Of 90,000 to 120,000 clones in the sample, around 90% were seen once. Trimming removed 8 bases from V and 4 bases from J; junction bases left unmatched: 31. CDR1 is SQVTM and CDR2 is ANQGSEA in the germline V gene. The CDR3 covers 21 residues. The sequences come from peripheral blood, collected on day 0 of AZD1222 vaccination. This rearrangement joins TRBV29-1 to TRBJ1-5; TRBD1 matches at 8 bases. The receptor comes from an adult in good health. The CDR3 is CSPHFAANPDAGGPVNQPQHF. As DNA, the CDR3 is TGCAGCCCTCACTTTGCGGCAAACCCAGACGCAGGGGGCCCCGTGAATCAGCCCCAGCATTTT.